There are many counts of the clone carrying this T cell receptor beta chain. The data are from a study of metastatic and nonmetastatic thyroid tumors. In the study overall: Comparison of repertoires was carried out across blood and tumor or nodule tissue from malignant and benign thyroid patients.

TCRdb re-called clones from the PCR reads using MiXCR. The sample carries 72,000 or so clones, roughly 18% recorded once. Thyroid surgery took place with no prior treatment in any patient. The CDR3 has 13 residues. V was trimmed by 5 bases and J by 3 bases, leaving 10 bases between them. This receptor was identified in a female donor with papillary thyroid cancer or a benign thyroid nodule (not recorded which). Some clones in this sample may be carry-over from other donors' samples. The rearrangement links TRBV12-3 or TRBV12-4 to TRBJ1-1; no clear D. The sequencing input was blood. The CDR3 reads CASSPRTYTEAFF. In DNA, the CDR3 is TGTGCCAGCAGTCCCAGGACTTACACTGAAGCTTTCTTT.